This TCR beta chain was sequenced for a study of T cell responses to AZD1222 COVID-19 vaccine. Notes on this clone: The antigen is undetermined.

Regarding the study as a whole: Targets within unmutated variant regions were reportedly found for nearly half of spike-specific TCRs. Clonal diversity was possibly underestimated; the donors were predominantly white British and more often female.

Germline CDR1 reads SGHDN; CDR2 reads FVKESK. The CDR3 is 15 amino acids. The V end lost 3 bases, the J end lost 5 bases, and 17 bases lay between the germline ends. Repertoires were generated with immunoSEQ multiplex PCR, while TCRdb's copy carries only in-frame clones and drops some. This table has 150,000 to 190,000 clones, 75% to 90% appearing once. The chain recombines TRBV14 with TRBJ2-7; D remains ambiguous. The input for sequencing was peripheral blood, taken 28 days after the second AZD1222 dose. The clonotype originates from an adult who received the AZD1222 COVID-19 vaccine. The CDR3: CASSHRKYGGDEQYF. As DNA, the CDR3 is TGTGCCAGCAGCCATCGAAAGTACGGTGGCGACGAGCAGTACTTC.